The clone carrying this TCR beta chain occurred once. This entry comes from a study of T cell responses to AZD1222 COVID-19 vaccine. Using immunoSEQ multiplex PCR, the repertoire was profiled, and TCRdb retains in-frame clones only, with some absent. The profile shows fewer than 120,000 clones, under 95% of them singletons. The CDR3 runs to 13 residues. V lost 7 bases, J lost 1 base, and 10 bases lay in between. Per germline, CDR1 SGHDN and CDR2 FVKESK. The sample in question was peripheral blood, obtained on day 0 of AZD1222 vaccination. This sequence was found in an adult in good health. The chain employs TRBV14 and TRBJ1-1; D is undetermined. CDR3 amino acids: CASNHGRNTEAFF. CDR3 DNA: TGTGCCAGCAACCATGGCAGGAACACTGAAGCTTTCTTT.